This TCR beta chain was sequenced for a study of cytomegalovirus exposure and HLA in healthy donors. Study-level findings and limits: Later work associated roughly 15,000 TCR beta sequences with HLA alleles at 0.05 false discovery rate. An observed cluster of highly shared sequence variants was recorded as a likely sequencing artifact. Analyses of presence and absence presupposed an approximately uniform sequencing depth across donors.

A multiplex PCR was run with 60 Vbeta primers and 13 Jbeta primers. Data came from immunoSEQ multiplex PCR; TCRdb stores just in-frame clones and leaves some out. This sample lists around 97,000 clones; its ten largest clones have 3.5%. Worth noting for this clone: The antigen is not known.

The V gene's germline CDR1 is LGHNA and CDR2 YSLEER. V shed 0 bases and J 9 bases; nucleotides not matched to a gene: 9. The CDR3 runs 16 residues. This rearrangement joins TRBV4-3 to TRBJ2-1, with TRBD2 matching 9 bases. Sample: PBMCs. This receptor was obtained from a man aged 35 to 55 in good health and CMV-seronegative. In DNA, the CDR3 is TGCGCCAGCAGCCAAGATGTGGCTAGCGGGGAAATTGAGCAGTTCTTC. Amino acid sequence: CASSQDVASGEIEQFF.